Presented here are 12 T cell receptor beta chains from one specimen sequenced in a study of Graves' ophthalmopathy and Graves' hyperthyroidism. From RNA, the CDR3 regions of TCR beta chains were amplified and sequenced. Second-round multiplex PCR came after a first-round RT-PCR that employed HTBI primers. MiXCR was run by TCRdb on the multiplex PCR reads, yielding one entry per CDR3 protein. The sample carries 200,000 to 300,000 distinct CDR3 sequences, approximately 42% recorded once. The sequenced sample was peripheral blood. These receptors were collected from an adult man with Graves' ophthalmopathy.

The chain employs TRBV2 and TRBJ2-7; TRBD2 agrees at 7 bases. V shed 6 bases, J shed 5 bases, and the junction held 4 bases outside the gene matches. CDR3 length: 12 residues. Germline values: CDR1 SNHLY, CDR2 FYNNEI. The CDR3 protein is CASRGEGDEQYF. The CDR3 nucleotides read TGTGCCAGCAGGGGGGAGGGTGACGAGCAGTACTTC.

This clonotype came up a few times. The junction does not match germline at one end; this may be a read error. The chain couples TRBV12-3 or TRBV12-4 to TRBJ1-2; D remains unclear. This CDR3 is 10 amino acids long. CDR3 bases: TGTGCCAGCCTCCAGTATGGCTGCACCTTC. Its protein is CASLQYGCTF.

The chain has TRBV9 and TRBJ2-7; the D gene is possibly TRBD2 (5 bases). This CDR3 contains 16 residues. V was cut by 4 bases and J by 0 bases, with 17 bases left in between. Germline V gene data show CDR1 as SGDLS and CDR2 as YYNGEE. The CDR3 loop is CASSPRRTSSSYEQYF. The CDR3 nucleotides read TGTGCCAGCAGCCCTCGTCGGACTTCCAGCTCCTACGAGCAGTACTTC. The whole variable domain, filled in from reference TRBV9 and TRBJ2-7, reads DSGVTQTPKHLITATGQRVTLRCSPRSGDLSVYWYQQSLDQGLQFLIQYYNGEERAKGNILERFSAQQFPDLHSELNLSSLELGDSALYFCASSPRRTSSSYEQYFGPGTRLTVT.

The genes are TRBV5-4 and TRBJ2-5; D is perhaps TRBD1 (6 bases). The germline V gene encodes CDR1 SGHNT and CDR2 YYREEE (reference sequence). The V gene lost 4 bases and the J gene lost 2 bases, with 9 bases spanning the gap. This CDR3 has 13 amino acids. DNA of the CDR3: TGTGCCAGCAGCGATGGACAGCAAGAGACCCAGTACTTC. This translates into CASSDGQQETQYF.

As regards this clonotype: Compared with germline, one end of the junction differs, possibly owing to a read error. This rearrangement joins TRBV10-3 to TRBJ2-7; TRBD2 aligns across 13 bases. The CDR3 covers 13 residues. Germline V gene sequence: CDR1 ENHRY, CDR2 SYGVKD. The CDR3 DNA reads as TGTGCCAGCAGTTTAGCCCAGGGACTAGCGGGGACCTTC. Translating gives CASSLAQGLAGTF.

The CDR3 sequence: CASVPQGVPPRGRGGPETQYF. The CDR3 DNA follows: TGTGCCAGCGTTCCCCAGGGGGTCCCTCCACGGGGGCGAGGAGGGCCGGAGACCCAGTACTTC. This sequence joins TRBV10-3 and TRBJ2-5; D perhaps matches TRBD1 (7 bases). Trimming removed 10 bases at V and 5 bases at J, with 41 bases between. The CDR3 is 21 amino acids. The germline CDR1 and CDR2 sequences are ENHRY and SYGVKD.

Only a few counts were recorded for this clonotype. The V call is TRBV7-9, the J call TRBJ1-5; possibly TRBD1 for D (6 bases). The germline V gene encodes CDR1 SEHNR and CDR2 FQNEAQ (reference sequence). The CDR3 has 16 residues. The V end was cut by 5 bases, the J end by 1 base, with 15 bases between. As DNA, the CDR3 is TGTGCCAGCAGCCTTGAGGGGGTCGCGAGCAATCAGCCCCAGCATTTT. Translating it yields CASSLEGVASNQPQHF.

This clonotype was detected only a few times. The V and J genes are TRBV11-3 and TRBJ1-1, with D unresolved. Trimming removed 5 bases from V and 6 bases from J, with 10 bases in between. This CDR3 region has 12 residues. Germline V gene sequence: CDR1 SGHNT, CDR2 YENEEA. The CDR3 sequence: CASSPTAAEAFF. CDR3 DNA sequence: TGTGCCAGCAGCCCCACGGCGGCTGAAGCTTTCTTT.

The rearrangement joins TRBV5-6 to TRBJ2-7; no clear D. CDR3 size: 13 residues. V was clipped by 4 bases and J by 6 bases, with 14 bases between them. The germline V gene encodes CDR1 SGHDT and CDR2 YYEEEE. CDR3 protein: CASSDGLSLEQYF. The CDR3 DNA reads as TGTGCCAGCAGCGACGGGCTATCTCTCGAGCAGTACTTC. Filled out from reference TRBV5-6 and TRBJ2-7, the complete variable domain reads DAGVTQSPTHLIKTRGQQVTLRCSPKSGHDTVSWYQQALGQGPQFIFQYYEEEERQRGNFPDRFSGHQFPNYSSELNVNALLLGDSALYLCASSDGLSLEQYFGPGTRLTVT.

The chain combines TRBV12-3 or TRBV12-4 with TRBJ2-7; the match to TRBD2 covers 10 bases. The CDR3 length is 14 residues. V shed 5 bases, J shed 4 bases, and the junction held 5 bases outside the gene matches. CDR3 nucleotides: TGTGCCAGCAGTCCTACTAGCGGGAAGTACGAGCAGTACTTC. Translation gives CASSPTSGKYEQYF.

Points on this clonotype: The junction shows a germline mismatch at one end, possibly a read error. The CDR3 DNA sequence: TGCGCCAGTACGCCCATTCTTAGCAATCAGCCCCAGCATTTT. It encodes CASTPILSNQPQHF. The chain joins TRBV19 to TRBJ1-5; no definite D call. The CDR3 runs to 14 residues. The germline gives CDR1 LNHDA, CDR2 SQIVND (reference sequence).

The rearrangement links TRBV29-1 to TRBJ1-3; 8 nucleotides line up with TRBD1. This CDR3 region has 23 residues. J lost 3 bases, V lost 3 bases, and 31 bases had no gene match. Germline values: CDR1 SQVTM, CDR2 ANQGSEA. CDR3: CSVDETGDTEMAAGTEVGNTIYF. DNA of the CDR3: TGCAGCGTTGACGAGACAGGGGACACTGAGATGGCTGCTGGCACAGAGGTTGGAAACACCATATATTTT.